This T cell receptor beta chain was recovered during a study of OX40 agonist ivuxolimab in advanced cancers. On the study more broadly: Patients in dose escalation had liver, melanoma, kidney or head and neck cancers.

Sequenced by immunoSEQ multiplex PCR; TCRdb stores in-frame clones only, minus some. The sample holds 60,000 to 65,000 clones, 70% to 90% seen once. The material was CD4+ or CD8+ T cells sorted from blood, obtained in a trial of the OX40 agonist ivuxolimab. This sequence was found in an adult with an advanced solid tumor such as melanoma, head and neck, liver or kidney cancer.

CDR3 sequence (DNA): TGTGCCACCAGCAGGCCGGGACACCGGTCCGGGGAGCTGTTTTTT. It encodes CATSRPGHRSGELFF. The rearrangement joins TRBV15 to TRBJ2-2, with D possibly being TRBD1 (6 bases). This CDR3 region has 15 residues. Germline CDR1 is LNHNV and CDR2 is YYDKDF (reference sequence). Between the trimmed V and J ends, which lost 3 bases and 6 bases, there was a span of 14 bases.